The rows below give T cell receptor beta chains drawn from one sample of a study of blood T cell repertoires in COVID-19. Clones were read by immunoSEQ multiplex PCR, and TCRdb kept only the in-frame ones, dropping some. The data show fewer than 300,000 clones, roughly 91% seen once. Sequencing used PBMCs or T cells enriched from blood (not recorded which). Receptors originate from a man in his forties who had recovered from COVID-19. Both conserved end residues are part of each CDR3. A D gene is named only where the DNA matches it firmly. Clone size is shown for a subset of rows, as once, few, many or a class of expanded clone.

V gene	clone size	D gene	J gene	CDR3 DNA	CDR3 protein
TRBV4-2	once	TRBD2	TRBJ2-1	TGTGCCAGCAGCCTCGGACTAGCGGGAGGGAATGAGCAGTTCTTC	CASSLGLAGGNEQFF
TRBV27	.	TRBD1	TRBJ2-7	TGTGCCAGCAGTCACAGGGGTTACGAGCAGTACTTC	CASSHRGYEQYF
TRBV7-9	.	.	TRBJ1-5	TGTGCCAGCAGCTTCGGCGGGGGGCGGAATCAGCCCCAGCATTTT	CASSFGGGRNQPQHF
TRBV10-2	few	TRBD2	TRBJ2-4	TGCGCCACCCAGCGGGAGGGTTCTTTAAACATTCAGTACTTC	CATQREGSLNIQYF
TRBV18	once	TRBD1	TRBJ1-4	TGTGCCAGCTCTCCCATCGGACAGGGTAATGAAAAACTGTTTTTT	CASSPIGQGNEKLFF
TRBV19	few	.	TRBJ1-2	TGTGCCAGTAGTATAGATTCCAGGGCATGGATCTATGGCTACACCTTC	CASSIDSRAWIYGYTF
TRBV30	.	TRBD1	TRBJ2-7	TGTGCCTGGAGGAACGGACAGGGGGCGGTCGGCGAGCAGTACTTC	CAWRNGQGAVGEQYF
TRBV6-2/TRBV6-3	.	TRBD2	TRBJ2-7	TGTGCCAGCAGTTGGACTAGCGGGAGTTTTTACTTC	CASSWTSGSFYF
TRBV24-1	.	.	TRBJ2-3	TGTGCCACCAGTCGTACCCGGAGCACAGATACGCAGTATTTT	CATSRTRSTDTQYF
TRBV27	.	.	TRBJ1-2	TGTGCCAGCAGTTTATCCGGTCTATACTATGGCTACACCTTC	CASSLSGLYYGYTF
TRBV7-8	.	.	TRBJ2-5	TGTGCCAGCAGCTTAAGGCAGGGCTCTCAAGAGACCCAGTACTTC	CASSLRQGSQETQYF
TRBV6-6	.	TRBD1	TRBJ1-4	TGTGCCAGCAGTTACGGACAGGGGGCTGAAAAACTGTTTTTT	CASSYGQGAEKLFF
TRBV18	once	TRBD1	TRBJ1-5	TGTGCCAGCTCACGCGCCGGGACAGGAGTTCTTAGCAATCAGCCCCAGCATTTT	CASSRAGTGVLSNQPQHF
TRBV28	.	.	TRBJ1-5	TGTGCCAGCAGTTTATTATTATCGAGGCCCAATCAGCCCCAGCATTTT	CASSLLLSRPNQPQHF
TRBV29-1	.	TRBD1	TRBJ2-7	TGCAGCGTTGCCCCGGGACAGGGGGCCACTTACGAGCAGTACTTC	CSVAPGQGATYEQYF
TRBV10-2	.	.	TRBJ1-5	TGCGCCAGCAGTGAGGCCTCGGGGACTTACCGTGTCTATAGCAATCAGCCCCAGCATTTT	CASSEASGTYRVYSNQPQHF
TRBV5-1	once	.	TRBJ2-1	TGCGCCAGCAGCTTGGTGTCGGGGAGCTCCTACAATGAGCAGTTCTTC	CASSLVSGSSYNEQFF
TRBV2	.	TRBD1	TRBJ2-7	TGTGCCAGCAGTGGTCGTGGGGACAGGGCCTACGAGCAGTACTTC	CASSGRGDRAYEQYF
TRBV2	.	.	TRBJ2-2	TGTGCCAGCAGTGAAGAAATAGACACCGGGGAGCTGTTTTTT	CASSEEIDTGELFF
TRBV2	.	.	TRBJ2-1	TGTGCCAGCAGCGAGGAGCGACAGAAACTCTACAATGAGCAGTTCTTC	CASSEERQKLYNEQFF
TRBV6-5	.	.	TRBJ2-3	TGTGCCAGCAGATTACAGGGAGCGGATACGCAGTATTTT	CASRLQGADTQYF
TRBV4-2	.	.	TRBJ2-7	TGTGCCAGCAGCCAAGAGGGTCCAGGGGTCTTATTTTACGAGCAGTACTTC	CASSQEGPGVLFYEQYF
TRBV30	.	TRBD1	TRBJ2-7	TGTGCCTGGAGTCTGAACAGGGGTGACTACGAGCAGTACTTC	CAWSLNRGDYEQYF
TRBV27	.	.	TRBJ1-1	TGTGCCAGCAGTTTCCATTCACCCGCCATGGTTCTAACGGACACTGAAGCTTTCTTT	CASSFHSPAMVLTDTEAFF
TRBV6-5	.	TRBD1	TRBJ2-7	TGTGCCAGCAGTACCGGACAGGGGGCTTCCTACGAGCAGTACTTC	CASSTGQGASYEQYF
TRBV6-6	.	TRBD2	TRBJ2-1	TGTGCCAGCAGTGGGACTAGTTCGCATGAGCAGTTCTTC	CASSGTSSHEQFF
TRBV28	.	TRBD1	TRBJ1-5	TGTGCCAGCAGTTTACCCCAGGGAGGACAGGGGGCTTTCAATCAGCCCCAGCATTTT	CASSLPQGGQGAFNQPQHF
TRBV19	.	.	TRBJ2-3	TGTGCCAGTAGTATCGCCGGGGCAGATACGCAGTATTTT	CASSIAGADTQYF
TRBV7-9	.	.	TRBJ2-5	TGTGCCAGCAGTGCCAGGGCCCTGGGCTTGGAGACCCAGTACTTC	CASSARALGLETQYF
TRBV9	.	.	TRBJ1-6	TGTGCCAGCAGCGTAGTTGATCATACAAATTCACCCCTCCACTTT	CASSVVDHTNSPLHF
TRBV7-9	.	.	TRBJ2-3	TGTGCCAGCAGCTTAGTAACAGGGTCAGATACGCAGTATTTT	CASSLVTGSDTQYF
TRBV7-2	.	TRBD2	TRBJ2-2	TGTGCCAGCAGCTTTGCTATGACTAGCGGGAGCTTCTACACCGGGGAGCTGTTTTTT	CASSFAMTSGSFYTGELFF
TRBV27	.	.	TRBJ1-5	TGTGCCAGCAGGGCAATAACGGGACTGAACAATCAGCCCCAGCATTTT	CASRAITGLNNQPQHF
TRBV19	.	.	TRBJ1-4	TGTGCCAGTACCGACAGAGGGGGTAATGAAAAACTGTTTTTT	CASTDRGGNEKLFF
TRBV19	once	TRBD2	TRBJ2-7	TGTGCCAGTAGAGGTAGCGGGAGAGGCTACGAGCAGTACTTC	CASRGSGRGYEQYF
TRBV4-1	.	TRBD1	TRBJ1-6	TGCGCCAGCAGCCAGGGGGGACAGGGGGCGCGGTTTTCACCCCTCCACTTT	CASSQGGQGARFSPLHF
TRBV10-3	.	TRBD1	TRBJ1-1	TGTGCCATCAGACGCCGGGACAGTAAGAACACTGAAGCTTTCTTT	CAIRRRDSKNTEAFF
TRBV7-8	.	.	TRBJ1-2	TGTGCCAGCAGCTTGGCCGGTTGGGGCCAGGCTGACTATGGCTACACCTTC	CASSLAGWGQADYGYTF
TRBV13	.	.	TRBJ1-2	TGTGCCAGCAGCCCCGGGGTGTTTGCTAACTATGGCTACACCTTC	CASSPGVFANYGYTF
TRBV3-1/TRBV3-2	.	.	TRBJ1-1	TGTGCCAGCAGGGGCGACCTAAACACTGAAGCTTTCTTT	CASRGDLNTEAFF
TRBV6-2/TRBV6-3	.	.	TRBJ1-5	TGTGCCAGCAGTTATCGGGGGGGGGATCAGCCCCAGCATTTT	CASSYRGGDQPQHF
TRBV16	.	.	TRBJ1-5	TGTGCCAGCAGCCAATTAGAAACAGATAGCAATCAGCCCCAGCATTTT	CASSQLETDSNQPQHF
TRBV7-2	.	TRBD1	TRBJ1-5	TGTGCCAGCAGCTTAACAGGGGAAGGCAATCAGCCCCAGCATTTT	CASSLTGEGNQPQHF
TRBV29-1	.	.	TRBJ1-5	TGCAGCGTTGTTTTTGGGGGCGGCAATCAGCCCCAGCATTTT	CSVVFGGGNQPQHF
TRBV5-1	.	.	TRBJ1-5	TGCGCCAGCAGCCTTACGACAGATCAGCCCCAGCATTTT	CASSLTTDQPQHF
TRBV12-5	.	TRBD2	TRBJ2-7	TGTGCTAGTGGTTCCGGGACTAGCGGTTCCTACGAGCAGTACTTC	CASGSGTSGSYEQYF
TRBV24-1	.	.	TRBJ1-5	TGTGCCACCAGTGCGGGACACAGCAATCAGCCCCAGCATTTT	CATSAGHSNQPQHF
TRBV28	.	.	TRBJ1-2	TGTGCCAGCAGTGACAGTCGGAGTTCGAACTATGGCTACACCTTC	CASSDSRSSNYGYTF
TRBV5-1	.	.	TRBJ1-4	TGCGCCAGCAGCCTAGGTGAGGTTGCAACTAATGAAAAACTGTTTTTT	CASSLGEVATNEKLFF
TRBV13	.	.	TRBJ1-2	TGTGCCAGCAGCTTAGGAGGACAGATTAACTATGGCTACACCTTC	CASSLGGQINYGYTF